Presented here are 16 T cell receptor beta chains from one specimen sequenced in a study of T-cell reconstitution after alpha-beta-depleted transplantation in children (dated by TCRdb to 2016 to 2018). Interpreted using the paper, the treatment or condition label stands for: allogeneic hematopoietic cell transplantation with graft depleted of TCRalphabeta T cells and CD19 B cells. The library was generated by PCR. The sequencer was an Illumina HiSeq 2500. To normalize quantification of the TCRbeta repertoire, the TCR libraries were built with molecular barcoding that relied on unique molecular identifiers. Starting from the raw public reads, TCRdb applied fastp trimming at Q25, assembled clones with MiXCR and retained in-frame beta chains. Entries are consolidated by CDR3 protein sequence, retaining the most common genes and DNA. This sample is represented by about 420,000 distinct CDR3 sequences; about 16% of them were singletons. The leading ten clones occupy less than 30% of the sample.

The material sequenced was PBMCs, mostly from graft donor cells, taken 360 days after TCRalphabeta/CD19-depleted stem cell transplant. These receptors were collected from a boy under two years old who had a stem cell transplant for Wiskott-Aldrich syndrome, so the T cells may come from the graft donor.

This chain uses TRBV18 with TRBJ2-3; D possibly corresponds to TRBD2 (5 bases). From germline, CDR1 is KGHSH and CDR2 LQKENI. With 11 bases removed from V and 4 bases from J, the gap between germline ends came to 7 bases. The CDR3 runs to 10 residues. The CDR3 sequence is CAELADTQYF. Written as DNA, the CDR3 is TGTGCCGAACTAGCAGATACGCAGTATTTT.

This chain links TRBV18 with TRBJ2-1; 9 bases match TRBD2. Germline CDR1 is KGHSH and CDR2 is LQKENI. Unmatched junction bases numbered 15, after V lost 2 bases and J lost 7 bases. The CDR3 loop spans 18 amino acids. The CDR3 nucleotides read TGTGCCAGCTCACCATCGTGGTGGAAGCGGGAGGTCGCAAATGAGCAGTTCTTC. It yields the protein CASSPSWWKREVANEQFF.

The J gene is TRBJ2-1, the V gene TRBV21-1; the listed D gene, TRBD2, was not tested against the DNA. TRBV21-1 is annotated as a pseudogene. CDR3 length: 17 residues. The CDR3 DNA reads TGTGCCAGCAGCACCCCGCTGCGGGGGAGGTCCTACAATGAGCAGTTCTTC. Its translation: CASSTPLRGRSYNEQFF.

A few counts support this clonotype. The chain employs TRBV20-1 and TRBJ2-3; 7 nucleotides line up with TRBD2. Germline trimming cut 5 bases from V and 6 bases from J; bases unmatched to any gene: 8. Germline V gene sequence: CDR1 DFQATT, CDR2 SNEGSKA (reference sequence). The CDR3 is 13 residues long. CDR3 in amino acids: CSAQSLLADTQYF. The CDR3 DNA follows: TGCAGTGCTCAATCCCTACTAGCGGATACGCAGTATTTT.

The sample holds a few counts of this clonotype. The rearrangement joins TRBV5-4 to TRBJ2-7; D remains unclear. CDR1 is SGHNT and CDR2 is YYREEE in the germline V gene (reference sequence). V was pared by 0 bases and J by 2 bases, with 6 bases between. The CDR3 totals 13 residues. The CDR3 spells CASSLEQAYEQYF. In nucleotides, the CDR3 is TGTGCCAGCAGCTTGGAGCAGGCCTACGAGCAGTACTTC.

This sequence joins TRBV29-1 and TRBJ2-7; 11 positions agree with TRBD1. V lost 2 bases, J lost 3 bases, and 6 bases stayed unmatched. The CDR3 covers 15 residues. CDR1 and CDR2 from the germline V gene are SQVTM and ANQGSEA. The CDR3 reads CSVETRTGGGYEQYF. DNA for the CDR3: TGCAGCGTTGAAACTCGGACAGGGGGCGGCTACGAGCAGTACTTC.

This clonotype was detected many times. The V gene is TRBV5-1, the J gene TRBJ2-2, with TRBD1 matching over 8 bases. Germline V gives CDR1 SGHRS, CDR2 YFSETQ. The CDR3 contains 15 residues. The trim removed 0 bases at V and 5 bases at J, leaving 3 bases unmatched. This chain's CDR3 is CASSLARTGTGELFF. The CDR3 nucleotides read TGCGCCAGCAGCTTGGCTCGGACAGGGACCGGGGAGCTGTTTTTT.

The V and J genes are TRBV7-9 and TRBJ2-3, with unresolved D. Germline-derived CDR1 and CDR2 are SEHNR and FQNEAQ (reference sequence). The CDR3 sequence is 11 residues long. Trimming pared 4 bases from V and 5 bases from J, leaving 4 bases between. The CDR3 loop is CASSWKDTQYF. The CDR3, as DNA: TGTGCCAGCAGCTGGAAAGATACGCAGTATTTT.

This chain links TRBV29-1 with TRBJ2-1, with D tentatively TRBD1 or TRBD2 (5 bases each). V lost 1 base to trimming and J lost 0 bases, with 19 bases between them. CDR3 length: 18 residues. The germline V gene has CDR1 SQVTM and CDR2 ANQGSEA. CDR3 loop: CSVEGDPYGGSSYNEQFF. The CDR3, as DNA: TGCAGCGTTGAAGGGGACCCGTACGGCGGTAGCTCCTACAATGAGCAGTTCTTC.

The rearrangement joins TRBV11-2 to TRBJ2-1; the D is unclear. V shed 0 bases and J shed 0 bases, with 6 bases lying between them. Looked up from germline, CDR1 is SGHAT and CDR2 is FQNNGV. The CDR3 covers 15 residues. Here the CDR3 DNA reads TGTGCCAGCAGCTTAGACGGATTCTCCTACAATGAGCAGTTCTTC. Its protein product is CASSLDGFSYNEQFF.

The chain recombines TRBV29-1 with TRBJ1-2; no firm D call. The CDR3 sequence is 13 residues long. Trimming left V 4 bases short and J 0 bases short, with 9 bases between. Germline V gene sequence: CDR1 SQVTM, CDR2 ANQGSEA. CDR3 loop: CSVGEGSNYGYTF. The CDR3 nucleotides are TGCAGCGTTGGAGAGGGCTCTAACTATGGCTACACCTTC. The entire variable domain, with the rest obtained from reference TRBV29-1 and TRBJ1-2, is as follows: SAVISQKPSRDICQRGTSLTIQCQVDSQVTMMFWYRQQPGQSLTLIATANQGSEATYESGFVIDKFPISRPNLTFSTLTVSNMSPEDSSIYLCSVGEGSNYGYTFGSGTRLTVV.

The chain has TRBV5-1 and TRBJ1-6, with 8 bases lining up with TRBD1. The CDR3 covers 15 residues. Germline V gives CDR1 SGHRS, CDR2 YFSETQ. V gave up 4 bases and J gave up 9 bases; unmatched junction bases: 9. The DNA of the CDR3 is TGCGCCAGCAGCCCAGGACAGGGTGGGAGTTCACCCCTCCACTTT. It specifies CASSPGQGGSSPLHF.

This clonotype was detected a few times. The V and J genes are TRBV9 and TRBJ2-1, with 11 positions matching TRBD2. The V and J ends lost 7 bases and 6 bases, in that order; junction bases with no gene match: 6. From germline, CDR1 is SGDLS and CDR2 YYNGEE. CDR3 length equals 14 residues. This CDR3 reads CASGRLAGFNEQFF. The CDR3 coding sequence is TGTGCCAGCGGAAGACTAGCGGGGTTCAATGAGCAGTTCTTC.

There are a few counts of this clonotype. The chain couples TRBV20-1 to TRBJ2-3, with D uncertain. This CDR3 is built from 13 residues. Trimming removed 6 bases at V and 4 bases at J, with 14 bases between. Germline V lookup: CDR1 DFQATT, CDR2 SNEGSKA (reference sequence). CDR3 loop: CSAGRRVPDTQYF. Here the CDR3 DNA reads TGCAGTGCCGGCCGGCGAGTTCCAGATACGCAGTATTTT.

This clonotype was found a few times. The V call is TRBV5-5, the J call TRBJ2-5, with 9 bases lining up with TRBD1. J gave up 2 bases and V 5 bases, and 7 bases lay outside the gene matches. The CDR3 sequence is 15 residues long. Per germline, CDR1 SGHKS and CDR2 YYEKEE (reference sequence). The CDR3 reads CASRTGTGSQETQYF. The CDR3 DNA sequence: TGTGCCAGCAGAACCGGGACAGGGTCACAAGAGACCCAGTACTTC.

The V and J genes are TRBV5-6 and TRBJ1-2, with D perhaps matching TRBD1 (6 bases). The germline gives CDR1 SGHDT, CDR2 YYEEEE. The CDR3 spans 14 residues. V was clipped by 4 bases and J by 3 bases, with 13 bases between them. The CDR3, as DNA: TGTGCCAGCAGCATACAGGGTAGAGACTATGGCTACACCTTC. It encodes CASSIQGRDYGYTF.